This T cell receptor beta chain comes out of a study of CD4 T cells in relation to SARS-CoV-2 and coronaviruses. About the study: TCR beta CDR3s were sequenced after approximately nine-day antigen culture of PBMCs. The study's findings and limits: No crossreactivity against non-spike viral proteins was tested here.

Only in-frame clones appear in the TCRdb table, and some are missing; sequencing was by immunoSEQ multiplex PCR. The sample yields about 19,000 clones, 77% seen once. For this clone: Antigen specificity is unknown.

CD4+ T cells from unexposed donors were obtained before the COVID-19 pandemic (2011-2018). CD4+ T cells were isolated from the cells after around 10 days of culture. As cell numbers allowed, unexposed-donor CD4+ T cells faced SARS-CoV-2 S/N and four cold-coronavirus spikes. Material: CD4+ T cells from PBMCs, cultured in vitro. This clonotype was sampled from a human donor in good health.

CDR3 residues: CASSTPANYGYTF. The CDR3 nucleotides read TGTGCCAGCAGTACCCCGGCTAACTATGGCTACACCTTC. V is TRBV12-3 or TRBV12-4 and J is TRBJ1-2; D gene ambiguous. Trimming cost V 5 bases and J 0 bases, with 7 bases left between them. The CDR3 has 13 amino acids.